A selection of T cell receptor beta chains follows, all from one sample in a study of identical twins. Using its own MiXCR run on the 5' RACE reads, TCRdb lists one record per CDR3 protein. The profile covers hundreds of thousands of distinct CDR3 sequences, with 20% to 25% appearing a single time and 2.9% taken by the ten largest. These same data were also listed under a study on T cells expressing NK-cell markers.

The specimen was CD4+ T cells sorted from blood. All receptors come from a woman aged 18-35 years in good health. CDR3s include the opening cysteine and the closing phenylalanine or tryptophan. The order of the fields is clone size, J gene, D gene, V gene, CDR3 DNA, CDR3 protein. D genes are given only for firm matches. Rows may omit the clone size; those that give it use once, few, many or a size class.

few,TRBJ2-7,NA,TRBV3-1,TGTGCCAGCAGGAGGACGGCCTCCTACGAGCAGTACTTC,CASRRTASYEQYF
few,TRBJ2-3,TRBD1,TRBV29-1,TGCAGCGTGACAGGGGCCTTAACGGGCAGCACAGATACGCAGTATTTT,CSVTGALTGSTDTQYF
many,TRBJ2-3,NA,TRBV5-1,TGCGCCAGCAGCTCAGGGACATCTAGCACAGATACGCAGTATTTT,CASSSGTSSTDTQYF
NA,TRBJ1-5,NA,TRBV15,TGTGCCACCAGCAGTGGGGGGTTAGGCAATCAGCCCCAGCATTTT,CATSSGGLGNQPQHF
few,TRBJ2-7,TRBD2,TRBV20-1,TGCAGTGCTAGTGTCGCGGGAGGGTCCTACGAGCAGTACTTC,CSASVAGGSYEQYF
NA,TRBJ2-7,NA,TRBV20-1,TGCAGTGCCTCTAGCGACGAGCAGTACTTC,CSASSDEQYF
NA,TRBJ2-7,TRBD2,TRBV20-1,TGCAGTGCTAGGGCTAGCGGGGGGGCCGGTTGGTGGTACGAGCAGTACTTC,CSARASGGAGWWYEQYF
NA,TRBJ1-1,NA,TRBV9,TGTGCCAGCAGGTCCCCAGGGAGGACTGAAGCTTTCTTT,CASRSPGRTEAFF
NA,TRBJ2-1,TRBD2,TRBV2,TGTGCCACGGGGGGTAGCTCCTACAATGAGCAGTTCTTC,CATGGSSYNEQFF
once,TRBJ2-6,TRBD2,TRBV12-3/TRBV12-4,TGTGCCAGCAGTTTACGGGGGGGAGGGGCCAACGTCCTGACTTTC,CASSLRGGGANVLTF
few,TRBJ2-1,TRBD1,TRBV12-3/TRBV12-4,TGTGCCAGCAGTCCCCGGCGAGGGACAGGGGTTGACAATGAGCAGTTCTTC,CASSPRRGTGVDNEQFF
many,TRBJ1-2,NA,TRBV20-1,TGCAGTGTGTCGACCGGGACCCCCTATGGCTACACCTTC,CSVSTGTPYGYTF
NA,TRBJ1-2,TRBD1,TRBV24-1,TGTGCCACCAGTGATTCTACCGGGACAGGGTTTCGTGGCTACACCTTC,CATSDSTGTGFRGYTF
many,TRBJ1-1,NA,TRBV12-3/TRBV12-4,TGTGCCAGCAGTTTAGATCTGGGCAGGGTAAGGACTGAAGCTTTCTTT,CASSLDLGRVRTEAFF
NA,TRBJ1-2,TRBD1,TRBV6-5,TGTGCCAGCAGTTCATTTCCGGGACAGTATGGCTACACCTTC,CASSSFPGQYGYTF
NA,TRBJ1-4,TRBD1,TRBV3-1,TGTGCCAGCAGCCCCCGGTGGACAGGAAGGAATGAAAAACTGTTTTTT,CASSPRWTGRNEKLFF
NA,TRBJ1-5,NA,TRBV9,TGTGCCAGCAGCGTAAGTCCTGGGCAGCCCCAGCATTTT,CASSVSPGQPQHF
NA,TRBJ2-3,NA,TRBV10-1,TGCGCCAGCAGTGAGCCCTGGGAAGATACGCAGTATTTT,CASSEPWEDTQYF
few,TRBJ2-1,NA,TRBV6-5,TGTGCCAGCAGTTACACCTACGTCGCGAGGGGGAGCTACAATGAGCAGTTCTTC,CASSYTYVARGSYNEQFF
NA,TRBJ2-3,NA,TRBV20-1,TGCAGTGCCCCGGACTATTCTAGCACAGATACGCAGTATTTT,CSAPDYSSTDTQYF
NA,TRBJ2-1,NA,TRBV9,TGTGCCAGCAGCGTAGACCCTGGGGGATCCTATGAGCAGTTCTTC,CASSVDPGGSYEQFF
many,TRBJ2-1,TRBD1,TRBV20-1,TGCAGTGCCCTAAGTACCGGACAGGGCGAGCAGTTCTTC,CSALSTGQGEQFF
few,TRBJ2-5,TRBD1,TRBV29-1,TGCAGCCTCAGGGACAGTTCCGGAGAGACCCAGTACTTC,CSLRDSSGETQYF
few,TRBJ2-3,NA,TRBV20-1,TGCAGTGCTAGTACTCGGGCAGATACGCAGTATTTT,CSASTRADTQYF
few,TRBJ2-7,NA,TRBV15,TGTGCCACCAGCAGAGATCCGTCAGGGGTTAATACCTACGAGCAGTACTTC,CATSRDPSGVNTYEQYF
few,TRBJ2-7,TRBD1,TRBV5-1,TGCGCCAGCGCAGACCAGGGGGCCGACGAGCAGTACTTC,CASADQGADEQYF
few,TRBJ2-1,TRBD2,TRBV20-1,TGCAGTGCTAGCCAGACTAGCGGGAGATTTAATGAGCAGTTCTTC,CSASQTSGRFNEQFF
NA,TRBJ2-3,NA,TRBV3-1,TGTGCCAGCAGCCACCACGGGTCGGATACGCAGTATTTT,CASSHHGSDTQYF